The 28 T cell receptor beta chains listed next were all sequenced from one sample in a study of CD8 T cells in Susac syndrome. Reverse transcription of 0.5 to 1 ug RNA was performed with random hexamers. TCRdb reanalysed the immunoSEQ multiplex PCR reads using MiXCR and keeps one entry per CDR3 protein. Of roughly 110,000 distinct CDR3 sequences listed, around 94% are singletons. Specimen: CD8+ T cells from PBMCs. These TCRs come from a human donor with Susac syndrome.

The genes are TRBV5-4 and TRBJ2-3, with 9 positions matching TRBD2. In germline, CDR1 is SGHNT, CDR2 YYREEE (reference sequence). CDR3 size: 15 residues. Losses at the gene ends were 3 bases for V and 6 bases for J; bases not matched to a gene: 8. DNA for the CDR3: TGTGCCAGCAGCTCCCCCGGGACTAGCATGGATACGCAGTATTTT. Its protein is CASSSPGTSMDTQYF. Using reference TRBV5-4 and TRBJ2-3 for the parts outside the CDR3, the full variable domain is ETGVTQSPTHLIKTRGQQVTLRCSSQSGHNTVSWYQQALGQGPQFIFQYYREEENGRGNFPPRFSGLQFPNYSSELNVNALELDDSALYLCASSSPGTSMDTQYFGPGTRLTVL.

The gene calls are TRBV5-1 and TRBJ2-7, with TRBD2 as a possible D gene (6 bases). Per germline, CDR1 SGHRS and CDR2 YFSETQ. The CDR3 is made up of 13 amino acids. V lost 4 bases and J 3 bases, leaving 11 bases between the germline ends. The chain's CDR3 is CASSDYGGYEQYF. For the CDR3, the DNA is TGCGCCAGCAGCGATTACGGGGGCTACGAGCAGTACTTC.

The rearrangement joins TRBV24-1 to TRBJ2-1; 16 bases line up with TRBD2. V shed 9 bases, J shed 8 bases, and the junction held 3 bases outside the gene matches. Germline lookup yields CDR1 KGHDR and CDR2 SFDVKD. The CDR3 loop spans 14 amino acids. CDR3 in DNA: TGTGCCACCGGAGGGACTAGCGGGGGGGATGAGCAGTTCTTC. This gives the protein CATGGTSGGDEQFF.

J is TRBJ1-6 and V is TRBV27; no clear D gene. The CDR3 length is 12 residues. Germline lookup yields CDR1 MNHEY and CDR2 SMNVEV (reference sequence). V was cut by 11 bases and J by 7 bases, with 12 bases left in between. The CDR3 DNA reads TGTGCCTCTCTTACGGGGAATTCACCCCTCCACTTT. This translates into CASLTGNSPLHF.

This chain links TRBV20-1 with TRBJ2-1, with TRBD1 matching 7 bases. The V segment lost 6 bases and the J segment 5 bases; nucleotides outside the gene matches: 13. The CDR3 has 15 residues. Germline CDR1 is DFQATT and CDR2 is SNEGSKA (reference sequence). CDR3 DNA sequence: TGCAGTGCCGCCACAGGGGTAGTCGCGGACAATGAGCAGTTCTTC. Residues: CSAATGVVADNEQFF.

This chain links TRBV2 with TRBJ1-2; D is unclear. The CDR3 covers 13 residues. The V end lost 10 bases, the J end lost 2 bases, and 14 bases lay between the germline ends. CDR1 and CDR2 from the germline V gene are SNHLY and FYNNEI. The CDR3 nucleotides are TGTGCCACCCAAGGACGGGAGAACTATGGCTACACCTTC. Translating it yields CATQGRENYGYTF.

The genes are TRBV2 and TRBJ2-7; TRBD2 is a possible D gene (7 bases). The CDR3 is 14 amino acids. V was shortened by 1 base and J by 2 bases, with 9 bases between the two germline ends. Germline V gives CDR1 SNHLY, CDR2 FYNNEI. CDR3 sequence (DNA): TGTGCCAGCAGTGAAGGGGGGGGGCCCTACGAGCAGTACTTC. Protein product: CASSEGGGPYEQYF.

The chain couples TRBV9 to TRBJ2-2, with D hard to call. This CDR3 comprises 16 residues. Trimming cost V 0 bases and J 3 bases, with 12 bases left between them. Germline V gene sequence: CDR1 SGDLS, CDR2 YYNGEE. DNA for the CDR3: TGTGCCAGCAGCGTAGACCGAGTTGGAGACACCGGGGAGCTGTTTTTT. Its protein product is CASSVDRVGDTGELFF. The complete variable domain, with remaining parts taken from reference TRBV9 and TRBJ2-2, reads DSGVTQTPKHLITATGQRVTLRCSPRSGDLSVYWYQQSLDQGLQFLIQYYNGEERAKGNILERFSAQQFPDLHSELNLSSLELGDSALYFCASSVDRVGDTGELFFGEGSRLTVL.

The V call is TRBV3-1, the J call TRBJ2-7; D remains unclear. Per germline, CDR1 LGHDT and CDR2 YNNKEL (reference sequence). The CDR3 loop spans 15 amino acids. Trimming took off 2 bases at V and 0 bases at J, with 11 bases between the two ends. CDR3 residues: CASSQQQAPSYEQYF. The CDR3 nucleotides are TGTGCCAGCAGCCAACAGCAAGCGCCCTCCTACGAGCAGTACTTC.

This clonotype was recorded a few times. The rearrangement uses TRBV27 and TRBJ1-5, with unresolved D. Germline CDR1 is MNHEY and CDR2 is SMNVEV (reference sequence). CDR3 length: 15 residues. Trimming pared 3 bases from V and 0 bases from J, leaving 9 bases between. CDR3 coding DNA: TGTGCCAGCAGTTTGGACGGAAATAGCAATCAGCCCCAGCATTTT. This translates into CASSLDGNSNQPQHF.

DNA for the CDR3: TGCGCCAGCAGCCTCGGGACAGGGATGCGGGGCTACACCTTC. This translates into CASSLGTGMRGYTF. The chain uses TRBV5-1 and TRBJ1-2; TRBD1 matches 9 bases. With 4 bases clipped from V and 8 bases from J, the junction kept 9 bases outside the gene matches. The CDR3 totals 14 residues. Per the germline V gene, CDR1 is SGHRS and CDR2 is YFSETQ. Based on the CDR3 plus reference TRBV5-1 and TRBJ1-2, the full variable domain is KAGVTQTPRYLIKTRGQQVTLSCSPISGHRSVSWYQQTPGQGLQFLFEYFSETQRNKGNFPGRFSGRQFSNSRSEMNVSTLELGDSALYLCASSLGTGMRGYTFGSGTRLTVV.

The V and J genes are TRBV13 and TRBJ1-6, with D possibly being TRBD1 (5 bases). Germline lookup yields CDR1 PRHDT and CDR2 FYEKMQ (reference sequence). V dropped 3 bases and J dropped 8 bases, with 14 bases sitting between them. This CDR3 spans 15 amino acids. Here the CDR3 DNA reads TGTGCCAGCAGCTTGGAGGGGAAGAGTGATTCACCCCTCCACTTT. It is translated as CASSLEGKSDSPLHF.

The genes are TRBV27 and TRBJ1-5; D might be TRBD1 (6 bases). The CDR3 runs to 14 residues. The V end lost 6 bases, the J end lost 3 bases, and 12 bases lay between the germline ends. Germline values: CDR1 MNHEY, CDR2 SMNVEV (reference sequence). CDR3 DNA sequence: TGTGCCAGCAGCTCCCGACAGGTCAATCAGCCCCAGCATTTT. Its translation: CASSSRQVNQPQHF.

The chain joins TRBV20-1 to TRBJ2-3, with 7 bases that match TRBD2. CDR1 and CDR2 (germline): DFQATT, SNEGSKA (reference sequence). The CDR3 is 18 residues long. Trimming removed 0 bases from V and 3 bases from J; junction bases left unmatched: 15. This CDR3 is CSARDASESAGRTDTQYF. DNA of the CDR3: TGCAGTGCTAGAGATGCATCTGAATCAGCGGGGAGAACAGATACGCAGTATTTT.

The chain links TRBV27 to TRBJ2-7; D may be TRBD1 (5 bases). Germline values: CDR1 MNHEY, CDR2 SMNVEV (reference sequence). There are 14 residues in the CDR3. V was trimmed by 4 bases and J by 2 bases, leaving 12 bases between them. CDR3 sequence (DNA): TGTGCCAGCAGTTCCTCAGACAGTCCCTACGAGCAGTACTTC. As protein: CASSSSDSPYEQYF.

The chain combines TRBV27 with TRBJ2-2; D not resolved. Trimming removed 0 bases from V and 2 bases from J, with 7 bases in between. Per germline, CDR1 MNHEY and CDR2 SMNVEV (reference sequence). CDR3 length equals 15 residues. The CDR3 DNA reads TGTGCCAGCAGTTTATCGGTAGCTAACACCGGGGAGCTGTTTTTT. Its protein is CASSLSVANTGELFF.

The V gene is TRBV15, the J gene TRBJ1-5, with D possibly matching TRBD1 (6 bases). The CDR3 is 14 amino acids. The germline V and J ends were trimmed by 1 base and 6 bases, with 10 bases remaining between them. From germline, CDR1 is LNHNV and CDR2 YYDKDF (reference sequence). This chain's CDR3 is CATSRARGLQPQHF. The CDR3 DNA reads TGTGCCACCAGCAGAGCCCGGGGGCTTCAGCCCCAGCATTTT.

The chain links TRBV12-3 or TRBV12-4 to TRBJ1-5; D is perhaps TRBD1 (5 bases). CDR3 length: 15 amino acids. V shed 6 bases and J shed 0 bases, with 12 bases lying between them. For the CDR3, the DNA is TGTGCCAGCAGGGGGGAAGGGGATAGCAATCAGCCCCAGCATTTT. It codes for CASRGEGDSNQPQHF.

This clonotype was counted a single time. CDR3 bases: TGTGCCAGCAGCCTTACAGGGGCGAAAGCTTTCTTT. Its protein is CASSLTGAKAFF. This chain joins TRBV11-2 and TRBJ1-1, with 7 bases lining up with TRBD1. The length of the CDR3 is 12 residues. Germline lookup yields CDR1 SGHAT and CDR2 FQNNGV. Trimming removed 5 bases from V and 9 bases from J; junction bases left unmatched: 6.

V and J are TRBV24-1 and TRBJ2-2; the D is unclear. The CDR3 is 11 residues long. CDR1 is KGHDR, CDR2 SFDVKD, per germline. Trimming left V 9 bases short and J 3 bases short, with 4 bases between. CDR3 sequence: CATEHTGELFF. The CDR3 region has the DNA TGTGCCACCGAACACACCGGGGAGCTGTTTTTT.

The V call is TRBV20-1, the J call TRBJ2-3, with TRBD1 matching 7 bases. Germline assignment: CDR1 DFQATT and CDR2 SNEGSKA (reference sequence). The CDR3 extends over 14 amino acids. J was trimmed by 5 bases and V by 6 bases; bases with no gene match: 11. The CDR3 protein is CSAPRQGGGDTQYF. DNA of the CDR3: TGCAGTGCCCCCCGACAGGGTGGTGGAGATACGCAGTATTTT.

This clonotype was detected once. The gene calls are TRBV6-5 and TRBJ2-1; 12 nucleotides align to TRBD1. This CDR3 is 16 amino acids long. From germline, CDR1 is MNHEY and CDR2 SVGAGI. The V gene end was trimmed by 0 bases and the J gene end by 8 bases; junction bases not matched to a gene: 5. The CDR3 nucleotides read TGTGCCAGCAGTTACTCTTGGGACAGGGGGCCGTATGAGCAGTTCTTC. It yields the protein CASSYSWDRGPYEQFF.

In its sample, this clonotype was seen a few times. The rearrangement joins TRBV7-2 to TRBJ2-7, with D perhaps TRBD2 (5 bases). Germline CDR1 and CDR2: SGHTA and FQGNSA. The CDR3 runs 14 residues. V gave up 1 base and J gave up 5 bases, with 12 bases separating them. CDR3 sequence reads: CASSLDGVLDEQYF. The CDR3 DNA sequence: TGTGCCAGCAGCTTAGACGGGGTACTCGACGAGCAGTACTTC.

The genes are TRBV20-1 and TRBJ2-7; the D gene is possibly TRBD2 (7 bases). Between the trimmed V and J ends, which lost 1 base and 9 bases, there was a span of 19 bases. The CDR3 extends over 14 amino acids. CDR1 is DFQATT and CDR2 is SNEGSKA in the germline V gene (reference sequence). For the CDR3, the DNA is TGCAGTGCTAGAGGGGAGGGGACACGAATTCCGCAGTACTTC. Protein: CSARGEGTRIPQYF.

This chain uses TRBV20-1 with TRBJ2-7, with D possibly being TRBD1 (5 bases). Trimming left V 1 base short and J 2 bases short, with 15 bases between. The CDR3 has 15 amino acids. The germline V gene encodes CDR1 DFQATT and CDR2 SNEGSKA (reference sequence). CDR3 in amino acids: CSARALTGLPYEQYF. In DNA form, the CDR3 reads TGCAGTGCTAGAGCACTTACAGGCCTTCCCTACGAGCAGTACTTC.

J is TRBJ1-2 and V is TRBV6-5, with 9 nucleotides matching TRBD1. This CDR3 has 17 amino acids. V lost 2 bases, J lost 6 bases, and 13 bases stayed unmatched. Germline-derived CDR1 and CDR2 are MNHEY and SVGAGI. In DNA form, the CDR3 reads TGTGCCAGCAGTTACGGGCTCGCTGTGGGGACAGGGCATGGCTACACCTTC. This codes for CASSYGLAVGTGHGYTF.

The chain employs TRBV20-1 and TRBJ2-1; 15 bases align to TRBD2. V gave up 7 bases and J gave up 9 bases; unmatched junction bases: 13. The CDR3 sequence is 16 residues long. From germline, CDR1 is DFQATT and CDR2 SNEGSKA (reference sequence). The CDR3 nucleotides are TGCAGTGGCTTGTGGACTAGCGGGGGGGCCTTAGGTGAGCAGTTCTTC. This encodes CSGLWTSGGALGEQFF.

This rearrangement joins TRBV20-1 to TRBJ1-6; 8 nucleotides match TRBD1. The CDR3 runs to 14 residues. Germline CDR1 is DFQATT and CDR2 is SNEGSKA (reference sequence). The J segment lost 10 bases and the V segment lost 4 bases, leaving 9 bases of the junction unmatched. In nucleotides, the CDR3 is TGCAGTGCTACTCCGACAGGGGAGAGGTCACCCCTCCACTTT. This codes for CSATPTGERSPLHF.